These 32 T cell receptor beta chains came from one sample sequenced in a study of blood T cell repertoires in COVID-19. Sequenced by immunoSEQ multiplex PCR; TCRdb stores in-frame clones only, minus some. The sample consists of a few hundred thousand clones, roughly 86% of them appearing once. The sequenced material came from peripheral blood. All receptors derive from a woman aged 30 to 39 with COVID-19, enrolled during active disease.

J is TRBJ1-6 and V is TRBV30, with a tentative D call TRBD1 (6 bases). V shed 2 bases and J shed 7 bases, with 12 bases lying between them. Germline values: CDR1 GTSNPN, CDR2 SVGIG (reference sequence). This CDR3 is built from 14 residues. In DNA form, the CDR3 reads TGTGCCTGGAGTCCCGACAGGACAAATTCACCCCTCCACTTT. This translates into CAWSPDRTNSPLHF. Full variable domain (remainder filled in from reference TRBV30 and TRBJ1-6): SQTIHQWPATLVQPVGSPLSLECTVEGTSNPNLYWYRQAAGRGLQLLFYSVGIGQISSEVPQNLSASRPQDRQFILSSKKLLLSDSGFYLCAWSPDRTNSPLHFGNGTRLTVT.

This chain connects TRBV12-5 to TRBJ2-1, with TRBD2 matching over 7 bases. CDR3 size: 15 residues. Germline V lookup: CDR1 LGHNT, CDR2 FRNRAP. V was pared by 3 bases and J by 16 bases, with 18 bases of the junction left unmatched. The CDR3 loop is CASGFGGGYYNERFF. Written as DNA, the CDR3 is TGTGCTAGTGGTTTTGGCGGGGGATATTACAATGAGCGATTCTTC.

The chain employs TRBV27 and TRBJ1-6; D perhaps matches TRBD1 (5 bases). Per the germline V gene, CDR1 is MNHEY and CDR2 is SMNVEV (reference sequence). This CDR3 is built from 16 residues. Trimming took off 2 bases at V and 7 bases at J, with 15 bases between the two ends. For the CDR3, the DNA is TGTGCCAGCAGTTTAATTGATCGCAGGGTAAATTCACCCCTCCACTTT. Its translation is CASSLIDRRVNSPLHF.

V and J are TRBV5-1 and TRBJ1-1; TRBD1 aligns across 7 bases. With V trimmed by 2 bases and J by 5 bases, 3 bases remained unmatched. The CDR3 sequence is 13 residues long. CDR1 is SGHRS, CDR2 YFSETQ, per germline. The CDR3 protein is CASSLPGGTEAFF. For the CDR3, the DNA is TGCGCCAGCAGCTTACCAGGGGGGACTGAAGCTTTCTTT. The full variable domain, in which reference TRBV5-1 and TRBJ1-1 provide the parts outside the CDR3, is KAGVTQTPRYLIKTRGQQVTLSCSPISGHRSVSWYQQTPGQGLQFLFEYFSETQRNKGNFPGRFSGRQFSNSRSEMNVSTLELGDSALYLCASSLPGGTEAFFGQGTRLTVV.

The chain employs TRBV4-2 and TRBJ2-7, with D possibly being TRBD2 (6 bases). The V and J ends lost 0 bases and 1 base respectively, with 7 bases between them. CDR1 is LGHNA and CDR2 is YNFKEQ in the germline V gene. There are 14 residues in the CDR3. CDR3 sequence reads: CASSQDRESYEQYF. CDR3 DNA sequence: TGTGCCAGCAGCCAAGACCGGGAGTCCTACGAGCAGTACTTC.

The V and J genes are TRBV29-1 and TRBJ2-4; 7 bases map to TRBD1. This CDR3 has 20 residues. The J segment lost 0 bases and the V segment lost 6 bases, leaving 23 bases of the junction unmatched. The germline CDR1 and CDR2 sequences are SQVTM and ANQGSEA. Here the CDR3 DNA reads TGCAGCGTCGTACAGGGGAGTTCTGACCTTTTTGATTTAGCCAAAAACATTCAGTACTTC. This codes for CSVVQGSSDLFDLAKNIQYF.

The V call is TRBV19, the J call TRBJ1-2, with a weak D call TRBD1 (5 bases). The ends were cut back, 7 bases at V and 4 bases at J, with 16 bases in the middle. Germline V gene lookup returns CDR1 LNHDA and CDR2 SQIVND (reference sequence). CDR3 length: 14 amino acids. This CDR3 reads CASTITGRRYGYTF. The CDR3 bases are TGTGCCAGTACCATAACAGGCAGACGCTATGGCTACACCTTC.

CDR3 residues: CASSGLTGGIETQYF. The DNA for the CDR3 is TGTGCCAGCAGCGGCCTGACAGGGGGTATAGAGACCCAGTACTTC. V and J are TRBV7-9 and TRBJ2-5, with 9 bases aligning to TRBD1. CDR3 length equals 15 residues. V lost 5 bases and J lost 4; bases outside the gene matches: 8. Per the germline V gene, CDR1 is SEHNR and CDR2 is FQNEAQ (reference sequence).

This rearrangement joins TRBV6-5 to TRBJ1-2; no clear D. V was clipped by 2 bases and J by 2 bases, with 12 bases between them. Germline loops: CDR1 MNHEY, CDR2 SVGAGI. The length of the CDR3 is 15 residues. As DNA, the CDR3 is TGTGCCAGCAGTTACAGGAGGGTTCGCAACTATGGCTACACCTTC. Its protein is CASSYRRVRNYGYTF.

The gene calls are TRBV14 and TRBJ2-5; possible D gene TRBD2, 6 bases. Trimming left V 1 base short and J 5 bases short, with 29 bases between. This CDR3 is built from 20 residues. Germline-derived CDR1 and CDR2 are SGHDN and FVKESK. This CDR3 reads CASSQAQMAGKPLARETQYF. The CDR3 DNA reads as TGTGCCAGCAGCCAAGCCCAGATGGCGGGGAAGCCCCTTGCCCGGGAGACCCAGTACTTC. The full variable domain, in which reference TRBV14 and TRBJ2-5 provide the parts outside the CDR3, is EAGVTQFPSHSVIEKGQTVTLRCDPISGHDNLYWYRRVMGKEIKFLLHFVKESKQDESGMPNNRFLAERTGGTYSTLKVQPAELEDSGVYFCASSQAQMAGKPLARETQYFGPGTRLLVL.

This chain links TRBV19 with TRBJ1-2; D gene ambiguous. CDR3 length equals 14 residues. The V end lost 2 bases, the J end lost 2 bases, and 9 bases lay between the germline ends. Germline V lookup: CDR1 LNHDA, CDR2 SQIVND (reference sequence). This CDR3 is CASSISGENYGYTF. The CDR3 bases are TGTGCCAGTAGTATATCGGGAGAGAACTATGGCTACACCTTC.

This chain links TRBV5-1 with TRBJ1-1; D unclear. The CDR3 has 14 residues. Looked up from germline, CDR1 is SGHRS and CDR2 is YFSETQ. Trimming removed 6 bases at V and 1 base at J, with 13 bases between. CDR3 region: CASTNRGKNTEAFF. For the CDR3, the DNA is TGCGCCAGCACCAACCGGGGAAAGAACACTGAAGCTTTCTTT.

CDR3 residues: CSASHGTGGNQPQHF. In DNA, the CDR3 is TGCAGTGCTAGTCACGGGACAGGAGGGAATCAGCCCCAGCATTTT. The J gene is TRBJ1-5, the V gene TRBV20-1, with 8 bases identical to TRBD1. CDR3 size: 15 residues. Looked up from germline, CDR1 is DFQATT and CDR2 is SNEGSKA (reference sequence). J lost 4 bases, V lost 3 bases, and 8 bases had no gene match.

The chain has TRBV6-1 and TRBJ2-4; 7 bases map to TRBD1. CDR3 length: 16 amino acids. Germline CDR1 MNHNS, CDR2 SASEGT. V shed 2 bases, J shed 0 bases, and the junction held 4 bases outside the gene matches. The CDR3 here is CASSEQRGLAKNIQYF. The CDR3 coding sequence is TGTGCCAGCAGTGAACAGAGGGGGCTAGCCAAAAACATTCAGTACTTC.

A word on this clone: The identical CDR3 is also encoded by other nucleotide sequences in the sample. This chain uses TRBV7-9 with TRBJ2-7; 8 positions agree with TRBD2. V lost 1 base to trimming and J lost 5 bases; unmatched junction nucleotides: 4. The germline V gene has CDR1 SEHNR and CDR2 FQNEAQ (reference sequence). This CDR3 contains 14 residues. The CDR3 DNA sequence: TGTGCCAGCAGCTTAGAGGGGCGGGGGGACGAGCAGTACTTC. Amino acids: CASSLEGRGDEQYF.

The genes are TRBV9 and TRBJ1-1; 12 bases map to TRBD1. The germline V gene encodes CDR1 SGDLS and CDR2 YYNGEE. J gave up 4 bases and V 3 bases, and 4 bases lay outside the gene matches. This CDR3 is built from 15 residues. In nucleotides, the CDR3 is TGTGCCAGCAGCGCGGGGGGACAGGGGGCCACTGAAGCTTTCTTT. Protein product: CASSAGGQGATEAFF.

J is TRBJ2-2 and V is TRBV6-5, with a tentative D call TRBD1 (5 bases). The germline V and J ends were trimmed by 9 bases and 0 bases, with 14 bases remaining between them. Germline CDR1 is MNHEY and CDR2 is SVGAGI. The CDR3 length is 15 residues. DNA for the CDR3: TGTGCCAGTTTCCCGGTACAGGCGAACACCGGGGAGCTGTTTTTT. Translation: CASFPVQANTGELFF.

The V gene is TRBV19, the J gene TRBJ1-2, with D hard to call. The length of the CDR3 is 14 residues. Trimming removed 6 bases from V and 6 bases from J, with 17 bases in between. Germline-derived CDR1 and CDR2 are LNHDA and SQIVND (reference sequence). The CDR3 here is CASRLAGIFNGYTF. The CDR3 bases are TGTGCCAGTAGACTCGCCGGGATTTTCAATGGCTACACCTTC.

The V call is TRBV6-2 or TRBV6-3, the J call TRBJ2-3; TRBD2 aligns across 9 bases. This CDR3 has 15 residues. After removal of 4 bases from V and 6 bases from J, the junction contained 8 bases not matched to a gene. Per germline, CDR1 MNHEY and CDR2 SVGEGT. DNA of the CDR3: TGTGCCAGCAGTTTTTTGCTAGCGGGGCCGGATACGCAGTATTTT. This translates into CASSFLLAGPDTQYF.

This chain joins TRBV19 and TRBJ2-5; 7 bases are a match to TRBD1. Germline assignment: CDR1 LNHDA and CDR2 SQIVND (reference sequence). The CDR3 contains 14 residues. V shed 3 bases, J shed 4 bases, and the junction held 5 bases outside the gene matches. CDR3 sequence: CASSITGARETQYF. CDR3 DNA sequence: TGTGCCAGTAGTATTACAGGGGCGCGAGAGACCCAGTACTTC.

The rearrangement links TRBV6-5 to TRBJ2-7; tentative D call: TRBD2 (5 bases). The V end was cut by 9 bases, the J end by 2 bases, with 14 bases between. Germline values: CDR1 MNHEY, CDR2 SVGAGI. The CDR3 is made up of 13 amino acids. CDR3 loop: CASNPGEPYEQYF. The CDR3, as DNA: TGTGCCAGTAACCCCGGGGAACCCTACGAGCAGTACTTC.

The table lists this clone with a count of one. V and J are TRBV6-1 and TRBJ2-7, with a weak D call TRBD2 (5 bases). Trimming stripped 2 bases from V and 0 bases from J, with 17 bases between. The germline CDR1 and CDR2 sequences are MNHNS and SASEGT. The CDR3 is 17 amino acids. CDR3 protein: CASSERSGTLISYEQYF. The CDR3 nucleotides read TGTGCCAGCAGTGAACGGAGCGGAACCCTCATCTCCTACGAGCAGTACTTC.

The J gene is TRBJ1-1, the V gene TRBV4-1; 7 positions agree with TRBD1. The CDR3 runs 17 residues. Looked up from germline, CDR1 is MGHRA and CDR2 is YSYEKL. V lost 1 base to trimming and J lost 1 base; unmatched junction nucleotides: 9. The CDR3 nucleotides read TGCGCCAGCAGCCAAGTCATTACCGGGACAGCGAACACTGAAGCTTTCTTT. It encodes CASSQVITGTANTEAFF.

The V gene is TRBV4-1, the J gene TRBJ2-5; 7 nucleotides align to TRBD2. This CDR3 contains 15 residues. CDR1 is MGHRA, CDR2 YSYEKL, per germline. The junction had 6 bases not matched to a gene; V was cut back by 4 bases and J by 1 base. The CDR3 DNA reads as TGCGCCAGCAGCCCCTGGGGGGGGATCCAAGAGACCCAGTACTTC. It codes for CASSPWGGIQETQYF.

The V and J genes are TRBV3-1 (or the pseudogene TRBV3-2) and TRBJ2-4, with 8 bases that match TRBD2. Per the germline V gene, CDR1 is LGHDT and CDR2 is YNNKEL (reference sequence). Trimming took 4 bases from V and 1 from J; bases not matched to a gene: 6. This CDR3 comprises 16 residues. For the CDR3, the DNA is TGTGCCAGCAGCCCCTCGGGGGGGTACGCCAAAAACATTCAGTACTTC. This translates into CASSPSGGYAKNIQYF.

The rearrangement links TRBV2 to TRBJ1-1; 11 bases align to TRBD1. J was trimmed by 3 bases and V by 6 bases; bases with no gene match: 3. The CDR3 length is 14 residues. The germline V gene encodes CDR1 SNHLY and CDR2 FYNNEI. The CDR3 coding sequence is TGTGCCAGCAGGGGGACAGGGGGGCACACTGAAGCTTTCTTT. Translating it yields CASRGTGGHTEAFF.

The chain couples TRBV4-1 to TRBJ1-3; weak D call: TRBD1 (6 bases). The germline V gene has CDR1 MGHRA and CDR2 YSYEKL. The length of the CDR3 is 13 residues. The V end lost 9 bases, the J end lost 6 bases, and 15 bases lay between the germline ends. The CDR3 nucleotides read TGCGCCAGAGGAGACAGGTTTCTAAACACCATATATTTT. It encodes CARGDRFLNTIYF.

This sequence joins TRBV4-1 and TRBJ2-7; D not resolved. V shed 0 bases and J shed 3 bases, with 6 bases lying between them. The CDR3 covers 13 residues. Germline V gene sequence: CDR1 MGHRA, CDR2 YSYEKL. CDR3 bases: TGCGCCAGCAGCCAAGATCCCGTCTACGAGCAGTACTTC. This codes for CASSQDPVYEQYF.

The chain links TRBV12-3 or TRBV12-4 to TRBJ1-1, with unresolved D. V was pared by 8 bases and J by 0 bases, with 10 bases between. The CDR3 covers 13 residues. Written as DNA, the CDR3 is TGTGCCAGCGCGGTATGGCTGAACACTGAAGCTTTCTTT. Protein: CASAVWLNTEAFF.

V usage is TRBV27 and J usage is TRBJ1-6; no reliable D call. The CDR3 extends over 18 amino acids. CDR1 MNHEY and CDR2 SMNVEV come from the germline V gene (reference sequence). V was cut by 2 bases and J by 0 bases, with 14 bases left in between. DNA for the CDR3: TGTGCCAGCAGTTTAATATACGGGGTCCTCTCCTATAATTCACCCCTCCACTTT. As protein: CASSLIYGVLSYNSPLHF.

The V and J genes are TRBV6-1 and TRBJ2-5; D perhaps matches TRBD1 (5 bases). The CDR3 totals 14 residues. Germline CDR1 reads MNHNS; CDR2 reads SASEGT. The germline V and J ends were trimmed by 3 bases and 2 bases, with 10 bases remaining between them. The CDR3 here is CASSEGPQQETQYF. The CDR3 region has the DNA TGTGCCAGCAGTGAGGGGCCCCAGCAAGAGACCCAGTACTTC.

The chain is built from TRBV12-3 or TRBV12-4 and TRBJ1-4; D call uncertain. The V end lost 2 bases, the J end lost 8 bases, and 9 bases lay between the germline ends. CDR3 length: 13 amino acids. The CDR3 DNA reads as TGTGCCAGCAGTTTACGGCGGTGGGAAAAACTGTTTTTT. Protein product: CASSLRRWEKLFF.